This TCR beta chain derives from a study of blood T cells in healthy people across ages. Overall study results and limits: Percentage of naive T cells showed a strong correlation with TCR beta diversity.

Combining a sample-barcoded 5' primer with a J-beta primer mix, a second PCR ran for roughly 7 to 12 cycles. Each TCR beta cDNA got a 12-nucleotide random molecular identifier. One entry per CDR3 protein results from TCRdb running MiXCR on the 5' RACE reads. The profile shows 1,500,000 or so distinct CDR3 sequences, approximately 43% of them singletons. There were healthy Caucasian individuals from Russia, aged roughly 6 to 100, serving as donors. Details on this clonotype: Its matching antigen is unknown.

V lost 2 bases to trimming and J lost 8 bases, with 9 bases between them. CDR1 is MNHEY, CDR2 SVGEGT, per germline. This CDR3 is built from 12 residues. The J gene is TRBJ2-5, the V gene TRBV6-2 or TRBV6-3; D gene unclear. This clonotype originated in a woman under 30 in good health. Sequencing used blood. The CDR3 region is CASSYPTRTQYF. The CDR3 nucleotides read TGTGCCAGCAGTTACCCTACCCGAACCCAGTACTTC.